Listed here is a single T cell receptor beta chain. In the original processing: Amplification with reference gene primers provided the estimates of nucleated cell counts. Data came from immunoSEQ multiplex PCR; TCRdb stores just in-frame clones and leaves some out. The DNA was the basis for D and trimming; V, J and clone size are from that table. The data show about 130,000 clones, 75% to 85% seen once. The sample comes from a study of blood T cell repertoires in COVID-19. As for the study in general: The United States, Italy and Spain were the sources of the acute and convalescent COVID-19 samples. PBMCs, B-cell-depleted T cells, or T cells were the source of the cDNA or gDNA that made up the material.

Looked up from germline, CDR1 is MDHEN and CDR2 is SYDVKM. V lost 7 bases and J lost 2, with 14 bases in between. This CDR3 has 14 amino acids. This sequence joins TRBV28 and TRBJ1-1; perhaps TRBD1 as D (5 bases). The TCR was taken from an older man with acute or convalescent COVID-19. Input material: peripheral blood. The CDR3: CASNLPGVNTEAFF. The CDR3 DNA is TGTGCCAGCAACCTCCCGGGGGTTAACACTGAAGCTTTCTTT.